This T cell receptor beta chain comes out of a study of shared clonotypes between healthy human individuals. In regard to this clone: Its specificity is unknown.

Here immunoSEQ multiplex PCR was the method, and the copy in TCRdb shows in-frame clones only, minus some. Counted here are millions of clones, just over 90% occurring once; the ten biggest clones make up roughly 0.13%. From germline, CDR1 is SGHRS and CDR2 YFSETQ. The CDR3 length is 14 residues. Trimming removed 2 bases at V and 7 bases at J, with 13 bases between. General study findings and limits: Naive subsets generally had larger estimated richness than memory subsets.

This TCR was sampled from a man aged 18 to 30 in good health. The chain uses TRBV5-1 and TRBJ2-4; tentatively, D is TRBD1 (6 bases). The sample comprised naive CD4+ T cells sorted from blood. Stated subset: CD45RA+ positively selected. CDR3 sequence (DNA): TGCGCCAGCAGCTTAGGACAGCAGTCTAACATTCAGTACTTC. This translates into CASSLGQQSNIQYF.